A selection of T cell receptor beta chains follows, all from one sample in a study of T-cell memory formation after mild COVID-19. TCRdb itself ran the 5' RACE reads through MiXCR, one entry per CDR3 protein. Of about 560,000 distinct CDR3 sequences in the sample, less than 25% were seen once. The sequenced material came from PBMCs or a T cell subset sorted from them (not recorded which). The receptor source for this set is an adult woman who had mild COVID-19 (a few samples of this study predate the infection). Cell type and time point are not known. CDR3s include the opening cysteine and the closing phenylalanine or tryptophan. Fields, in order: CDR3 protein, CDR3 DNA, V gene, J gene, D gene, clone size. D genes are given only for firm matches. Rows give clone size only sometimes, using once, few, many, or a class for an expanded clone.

CASSSPDRGRSVDTQYF	TGTGCCAGCAGTTCACCGGACAGGGGGCGTTCGGTAGATACGCAGTATTTT	TRBV12-3/TRBV12-4	TRBJ2-3	TRBD1	NA
CASSLRGGQGETQYF	TGTGCCAGCAGCTTAAGAGGGGGCCAAGGGGAGACCCAGTACTTC	TRBV11-3	TRBJ2-5	TRBD1	NA
CASSFSSGLYNEQFF	TGCGCCAGCAGCTTTTCTAGCGGCCTATACAATGAGCAGTTCTTC	TRBV5-1	TRBJ2-1	TRBD2	NA
CASSWDRGGYEQYF	TGTGCCAGCAGCTGGGACCGGGGGGGCTACGAGCAGTACTTC	TRBV11-2	TRBJ2-7	TRBD2	NA
CASSPVGQETQYF	TGCGCCAGCAGCCCGGTGGGGCAAGAGACCCAGTACTTC	TRBV5-1	TRBJ2-5	NA	few
CASSSPGQGAGYTF	TGTGCCAGCAGTTCACCGGGACAGGGGGCTGGCTACACCTTC	TRBV6-6	TRBJ1-2	TRBD1	NA
CASGPRETQYF	TGTGCCAGTGGGCCCAGGGAGACCCAGTACTTC	TRBV12-3/TRBV12-4	TRBJ2-5	NA	few
CASSLSQGGFYEQYF	TGTGCCAGCAGCTTGAGCCAGGGAGGCTTCTACGAGCAGTACTTC	TRBV5-5	TRBJ2-7	NA	NA
CSASSGTANYGYTF	TGCAGTGCTAGCAGCGGGACAGCTAACTATGGCTACACCTTC	TRBV20-1	TRBJ1-2	TRBD1	few
CASSQEDRNSGNTIYF	TGTGCCAGCAGCCAAGAGGACAGGAACTCTGGAAACACCATATATTTT	TRBV4-2	TRBJ1-3	TRBD1	NA
CASSSPRLAGASTDTQYF	TGCGCCAGCAGCTCACCAAGACTAGCGGGAGCCAGCACAGATACGCAGTATTTT	TRBV5-1	TRBJ2-3	TRBD2	once
CASSSGQPEAFF	TGTGCCAGCAGTTCGGGACAGCCTGAAGCTTTCTTT	TRBV12-3/TRBV12-4	TRBJ1-1	TRBD1	NA
CAGAYSGANVLTF	TGTGCCGGCGCCTACTCTGGGGCCAACGTCCTGACTTTC	TRBV12-3/TRBV12-4	TRBJ2-6	NA	few
CASSIRDVGQVGYTF	TGTGCCAGTAGTATAAGAGATGTTGGGCAGGTCGGCTACACCTTC	TRBV19	TRBJ1-2	NA	few
CASSPILQGANEQYF	TGCGCCAGCAGCCCGATCTTACAGGGGGCGAACGAGCAGTACTTC	TRBV5-1	TRBJ2-7	TRBD1	NA
CASSYLTGSEAFF	TGTGCCAGCAGTTACCTAACAGGCTCTGAAGCTTTCTTT	TRBV6-5	TRBJ1-1	NA	few
CATSAPDRKGETQYF	TGTGCCACCAGTGCCCCCGACAGAAAAGGAGAGACCCAGTACTTC	TRBV24-1	TRBJ2-5	NA	few
CASSRIAGSTDTQYF	TGTGCCAGCAGTAGGATAGCGGGGAGCACAGATACGCAGTATTTT	TRBV6-2/TRBV6-3	TRBJ2-3	TRBD2	NA
CASTSVGGGDYEQYF	TGCGCCAGCACCTCAGTGGGGGGGGGAGACTACGAGCAGTACTTC	TRBV5-1	TRBJ2-7	TRBD2	NA
CASSLRGGYTF	TGCGCCAGCAGCTTGAGGGGTGGCTACACCTTC	TRBV5-1	TRBJ1-2	NA	many
CSVLWEEDSNQPQHF	TGCAGCGTCCTCTGGGAGGAGGATAGCAATCAGCCCCAGCATTTT	TRBV29-1	TRBJ1-5	NA	NA
CASSISSGHDLVMATQYF	TGTGCCAGCAGCATCAGTTCGGGACACGATTTGGTGATGGCGACCCAGTACTTC	TRBV5-6	TRBJ2-5	NA	NA
CASTPEGTVNTQYF	TGCGCCAGCACCCCAGAGGGGACAGTGAATACGCAGTATTTT	TRBV5-1	TRBJ2-3	TRBD1	NA
CATAEAGGLNEQFF	TGTGCCACCGCCGAAGCGGGGGGTCTGAATGAGCAGTTCTTC	TRBV10-3	TRBJ2-1	TRBD2	NA
CASVGRGAGNEQFF	TGTGCCAGCGTAGGGCGGGGGGCCGGCAATGAGCAGTTCTTC	TRBV6-1	TRBJ2-1	TRBD2	NA
CSARDQRADGRTRFF	TGCAGTGCTAGAGATCAGAGGGCTGACGGGCGGACGAGGTTCTTC	TRBV20-1	TRBJ2-1	NA	few